This T cell receptor beta chain emerged from a study of blood T cell repertoires in COVID-19. At the level of the study: The United States, Italy and Spain were the sources of the acute and convalescent COVID-19 samples.

The CDR3 is 13 residues long. V was trimmed by 3 bases and J by 8 bases, leaving 13 bases between them. Sequenced by immunoSEQ multiplex PCR; TCRdb stores in-frame clones only, minus some. The sample carries hundreds of thousands of clones, roughly 89% recorded once. This TCR was sampled from a man in his fifties or sixties who had recovered from COVID-19. Input material: peripheral blood. The rearrangement uses TRBV12-3 or TRBV12-4 and TRBJ1-1; D gene unclear. This chain's CDR3 is CASSFPFRPEAFF. In DNA form, the CDR3 reads TGTGCCAGCAGTTTTCCGTTCCGTCCCGAAGCTTTCTTT.